The rows below give T cell receptor beta chains drawn from one sample of a study of cytomegalovirus exposure and HLA in healthy donors. Using immunoSEQ multiplex PCR, the repertoire was profiled, and TCRdb retains in-frame clones only, with some absent. This repertoire shows some 120,000 clones, 70% to 75% found once; its top ten account for around 3.2%. Sequenced: PBMCs. These TCRs come from a man under 40 in good health and CMV-seronegative. CDR3s include the opening cysteine and the closing phenylalanine or tryptophan. Each record gives: V gene, CDR3 length, D gene, clone size, J gene, CDR3 DNA, CDR3 protein. A D gene is named only where the DNA matches it firmly. Not all rows give a size; the values are once, few, many and, for expanded clones, a class.

TRBV18	17	TRBD2	-	TRBJ2-5	TGTGCCAGCTCACCAGGAGATGGAGCGGGACTTTCCGAGGGCCAGTACTTC	CASSPGDGAGLSEGQYF
TRBV30	12	-	-	TRBJ2-7	TGTGCCTGGACGACCGACTTCTACGAGCAGTACTTC	CAWTTDFYEQYF
TRBV29-1	14	TRBD2	-	TRBJ2-5	TGCAGCGTAATAGCGGGAGCGAACCAAGAGACCCAGTACTTC	CSVIAGANQETQYF
TRBV7-9	15	-	-	TRBJ2-1	TGTGCCAGCAGCTCCCAGATAGTGGGGGGCAATGAGCAGTTCTTC	CASSSQIVGGNEQFF
TRBV6-5	11	-	-	TRBJ2-7	TGTGCCAGCAGCGGGACTTACGAGCAGTACTTC	CASSGTYEQYF
TRBV28	15	TRBD1	-	TRBJ2-7	TGTGCCAGCAGTTTACCGGGACAGGGGACCGACGAGCAGTACTTC	CASSLPGQGTDEQYF
TRBV19	14	TRBD1	-	TRBJ1-1	TGTGCCAGTAGGGGGGACAGGTTGAACACTGAAGCTTTCTTT	CASRGDRLNTEAFF
TRBV5-4	16	TRBD2	-	TRBJ2-7	TGTGCCAGCAGCTTACGGGGTAGCGGGGTCTCCTACGAGCAGTACTTC	CASSLRGSGVSYEQYF
TRBV28	16	TRBD1	-	TRBJ2-3	TGTGCCAGCAGGGGCGATCCGGGACAGGGCCAGGATACGCAGTATTTT	CASRGDPGQGQDTQYF
TRBV7-8	15	-	-	TRBJ1-5	TGTGCCAGCAGCTTCTCCGGGGGAGCGAACCAGCCCCAGCATTTT	CASSFSGGANQPQHF
TRBV7-7	17	TRBD2	-	TRBJ2-1	TGTGCTAGCAGCTTAGCCCCTAGCGGGAGATCCGACAATGAGCAGTTCTTC	CASSLAPSGRSDNEQFF
TRBV11-1	13	-	-	TRBJ1-1	TGTGCCAGCAGCCCCAGGGGTTACACTGAAGCTTTCTTT	CASSPRGYTEAFF
TRBV27	15	TRBD2	-	TRBJ2-1	TGTGCCAGCAGTTTATCGACTAGCGGGACGCTTGAGCAGTTCTTC	CASSLSTSGTLEQFF
TRBV6-4	12	-	-	TRBJ2-7	TGTGCCACCAACCGGACAGACTACGAGCAGTACTTC	CATNRTDYEQYF
TRBV4-2	16	TRBD1	-	TRBJ1-1	TGTGCCAGCAGCCAGGGGTTTGACAGGGCGAACACTGAAGCTTTCTTT	CASSQGFDRANTEAFF
TRBV19	16	TRBD1	-	TRBJ1-5	TGTGCCAGTAGTATCCCCTCGGGACAGGACGTCCAGCCCCAGCATTTT	CASSIPSGQDVQPQHF
TRBV6-5	15	-	few	TRBJ1-5	TGTGCCAGCCGCTTCAGGCACGATAGCAATCAGCCCCAGCATTTT	CASRFRHDSNQPQHF
TRBV28	14	-	-	TRBJ2-7	TGTGCCAGCAGTTCCCTTGGGACAACCTACGAGCAGTACTTC	CASSSLGTTYEQYF
TRBV4-3	15	TRBD1	few	TRBJ2-7	TGCGCCAGCAGCCAAGGATGGGACCCAGGGGGTGAGCAGTACTTC	CASSQGWDPGGEQYF
TRBV6-5	13	TRBD1	-	TRBJ1-2	TGTGCCAGCAGGATAGGGACAGGGGCTGGCTACACCTTC	CASRIGTGAGYTF
TRBV23-1	16	TRBD1	-	TRBJ1-2	TGCGCCAGCAGACTCGGACAGGAAATTTCTAACTATGGCTACACCTTC	CASRLGQEISNYGYTF
TRBV6-5	13	-	few	TRBJ2-3	TGTGCCAGCAGTTACGAGGGGGCAGATACGCAGTATTTT	CASSYEGADTQYF
TRBV6-5	13	TRBD2	-	TRBJ2-5	TGTGCCAGCATCGGGGGGGGCGCGAAGACCCAGTACTTC	CASIGGGAKTQYF
TRBV5-6	13	-	-	TRBJ2-3	TGTGCCAGCAGCTGGACTACCACAGATACGCAGTATTTT	CASSWTTTDTQYF
TRBV6-6	15	-	few	TRBJ1-5	TGTGCCAGCAAACAAGGACAGACGGCTAATCAGCCCCAGCATTTT	CASKQGQTANQPQHF
TRBV5-1	14	TRBD1	few	TRBJ1-1	TGCGCCAGCTCTAGGACAGGGACGAACACTGAAGCTTTCTTT	CASSRTGTNTEAFF
TRBV5-4	13	-	-	TRBJ2-5	TGTGCCAGCAGCTTTAGGGGCGAAGAGACCCAGTACTTC	CASSFRGEETQYF
TRBV9	15	-	-	TRBJ1-1	TGTGCCAGCAGCAAACAGGGTAGGGGTGGCACTGAAGCTTTCTTT	CASSKQGRGGTEAFF
TRBV7-6	18	-	-	TRBJ2-3	TGTGCCAGCAGCTTAGAAGCGGCTCAGGGACTGCGAGGAGGTACGCAGTATTTT	CASSLEAAQGLRGGTQYF
TRBV7-9	14	-	-	TRBJ1-3	TGTGCCAGCAGCCCGGTGTTCTCTGGAAACACCATATATTTT	CASSPVFSGNTIYF
TRBV5-1	16	-	-	TRBJ2-1	TGCGCCAGCAGCTTGGCTTTCGCTAGCTCCTACAATGAGCAGTTCTTC	CASSLAFASSYNEQFF
TRBV11-2	13	TRBD2	-	TRBJ2-3	TGTGCCAGCAGCTTAGATCGGCTAGCGGGGCAGTATTTT	CASSLDRLAGQYF
TRBV5-4	14	-	few	TRBJ2-5	TGTGCCAGCAGCAAAGCCCGGGACCAAGAGACCCAGTACTTC	CASSKARDQETQYF
TRBV6-1	14	TRBD2	-	TRBJ2-1	TGTGCCAGCGCTAGCGGGAGTGTCTACAATGAGCAGTTCTTC	CASASGSVYNEQFF
TRBV4-3	12	-	once	TRBJ1-2	TGCGCCAGCAGCCACGCGGGGCAGGGCTACACCTTC	CASSHAGQGYTF
TRBV30	12	TRBD1	-	TRBJ1-2	TGTGCCTGGAGCGGACAGGGATATGGCTACACCTTC	CAWSGQGYGYTF
TRBV28	13	-	few	TRBJ1-1	TGTGCCAGCAGTTCACAGCCAGAGACTGAAGCTTTCTTT	CASSSQPETEAFF
TRBV27	15	TRBD1	few	TRBJ1-2	TGTGCCAGCAGGAGAGACAGGGCCGGAGGCTATGGCTACACCTTC	CASRRDRAGGYGYTF
TRBV5-6	15	-	-	TRBJ2-7	TGTGCCAGCAGCTTGGGCCACAGCCTATCCTACGAGCAGTACTTC	CASSLGHSLSYEQYF
TRBV5-1	17	TRBD2	-	TRBJ2-3	TGCGCCAGCAGCGAGGGACTAGCCGTGTTACTTCCAGATACGCAGTATTTT	CASSEGLAVLLPDTQYF
TRBV21-1	17	-	few	TRBJ2-2	TGTGCCAGCAGCAAACCACTAGCGGGGGGTGACACCGGGGAGCTGTTTTTT	CASSKPLAGGDTGELFF
TRBV30	14	-	few	TRBJ2-1	TGTGCCTGGGGGTGGGAGAGCTCCTACAATGAGCAGTTCTTC	CAWGWESSYNEQFF
TRBV7-9	14	-	-	TRBJ1-4	TGTGCCAGCAGCTTACAGGGGTCTAATGAAAAACTGTTTTTT	CASSLQGSNEKLFF
TRBV30	15	TRBD1	-	TRBJ2-3	TGTGCCTGGAGCGCCGGGACAGGGTACGTTCATACGCAGTATTTT	CAWSAGTGYVHTQYF
TRBV5-1	14	-	few	TRBJ1-2	TGCGCCAGCAGCGGATGGACTGGCACTTATGGCTACACCTTC	CASSGWTGTYGYTF
TRBV6-1	15	TRBD2	-	TRBJ2-1	TGTGCCAGCACCCAGGGGACTAGCGGCTACAATGAGCAGTTCTTC	CASTQGTSGYNEQFF
TRBV7-2	15	TRBD2	-	TRBJ2-3	TGTGCCAGCAGCTTTGTAGCGGGGGTTGGGGATACGCAGTATTTT	CASSFVAGVGDTQYF
TRBV29-1	15	TRBD1	-	TRBJ2-7	TGCAGCGTTGAACCCGCAGGGGGCGAAACCTACGAGCAGTACTTC	CSVEPAGGETYEQYF
TRBV12-2	20	-	-	TRBJ1-3	TGTGCAAGTCGCTTAGTGTGGACAGGGAAAGGGGGCTACTCTGGAAACACCATATATTTT	CASRLVWTGKGGYSGNTIYF
TRBV7-9	15	TRBD2	-	TRBJ2-1	TGTGCCAGCAGCTTGCTAGCGGACTTAAACAATGAGCAGTTCTTC	CASSLLADLNNEQFF
TRBV9	14	-	-	TRBJ1-2	TGTGCCAGCAGCGTGGGAGGGATAACGAGCGGCTACACCTTC	CASSVGGITSGYTF
TRBV6-1	15	-	few	TRBJ2-5	TGTGCCAGCAGTGAAGAGGGGATGGGGTTTTCGACCCAGTACTTC	CASSEEGMGFSTQYF
TRBV4-1	15	TRBD1	-	TRBJ1-1	TGCGCCAGCAGCCACCCAGGACAGGGGAACACTGAAGCTTTCTTT	CASSHPGQGNTEAFF
TRBV7-9	12	-	-	TRBJ1-2	TGTGCCAGCAGCACAGGATTTTACGGCTACACCTTC	CASSTGFYGYTF
TRBV9	15	-	-	TRBJ1-3	TGTGCCAGCAGCGTACAGGGTAGGACTGGAAACACCATATATTTT	CASSVQGRTGNTIYF
TRBV2	14	-	-	TRBJ1-5	TGTGCCAGCAGTAGAGGGATGAACAATCAGCCCCAGCATTTT	CASSRGMNNQPQHF
TRBV6-5	14	-	-	TRBJ1-3	TGTGCCAGCAGTTTTTGGGGAGAGGGAAACACCATATATTTT	CASSFWGEGNTIYF
TRBV13	15	-	-	TRBJ2-7	TGTGCCAGCAGCTTGCGGCGTAATAATTCCTACGAGCAGTACTTC	CASSLRRNNSYEQYF